The sequence of this T cell receptor beta chain was determined in a study of PD-1 blockade in classical Hodgkin lymphoma. Overall study findings and caveats: For complete responders, baseline diversity was comparable to that of newly diagnosed patients. The CD4+ diversity rise by C4D1 was clearest in complete responders. Why the repertoires differ is still unclear, perhaps disease activity or prior therapy.

Produced via immunoSEQ multiplex PCR; TCRdb's table is partial and in-frame only. The sample includes approximately 70,000 clones, about 92% of them seen just once. Trimming stripped 0 bases from V and 2 bases from J, with 11 bases between. Per germline, CDR1 MNHNY and CDR2 SVGAGI (reference sequence). This CDR3 has 15 amino acids. Details on this clone: Its matching antigen is unknown.

Patients all relapsed after autologous stem cell transplantation, and there was variation in brentuximab vedotin exposure. The receptor was derived from a human donor with classical Hodgkin lymphoma. Material: peripheral blood mononuclear cells (PBMCs), obtained at baseline. The chain links TRBV6-6 to TRBJ2-7; possibly TRBD1 for D (5 bases). CDR3 in DNA: TGTGCCAGCAGTTACTCTTCAACAGGCCCCTACGAGCAGTACTTC. This codes for CASSYSSTGPYEQYF.